This T cell receptor (beta chain) came from a study of T cell responses to AZD1222 COVID-19 vaccine. At the level of the study: Second-dose groups at about 4 or about 12 weeks were pooled.

The CDR3 runs to 14 residues. Germline CDR1 is SGHTA and CDR2 is FQGTGA. Trimming shortened V by 2 bases and J by 4 bases, and 11 bases separated the two germline ends. Study observations and caveats: The repertoires were collected only after the peak T cell response. Clonal diversity was possibly underestimated, and the donors were mostly white British, with more females. Unmutated regions of variants are reportedly targeted by nearly half of spike-specific TCRs.

Clones were read by immunoSEQ multiplex PCR, and TCRdb kept only the in-frame ones, dropping some. Of about 190,000 clones in the sample, around 91% are singletons; the top ten hold 6% to 8%. With regard to this clone: Its specificity is not known.

V and J are TRBV7-3 and TRBJ2-5; D unclear. The sample was peripheral blood, taken on day 0 of AZD1222 vaccination. This TCR derives from an adult in good health. CDR3 nucleotides: TGTGCCAGCAGCTTACTTCCCGGCGGAGAGACCCAGTACTTC. Protein sequence: CASSLLPGGETQYF.